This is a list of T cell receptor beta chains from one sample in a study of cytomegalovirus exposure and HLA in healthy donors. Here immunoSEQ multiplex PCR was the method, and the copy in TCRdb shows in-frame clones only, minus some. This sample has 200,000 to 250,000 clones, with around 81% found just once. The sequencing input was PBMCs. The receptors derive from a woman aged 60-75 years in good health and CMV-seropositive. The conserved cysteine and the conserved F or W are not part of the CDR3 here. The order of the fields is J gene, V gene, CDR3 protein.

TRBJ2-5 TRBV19 ASSIGLAGRGETQY
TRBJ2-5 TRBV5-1 ASSSATGGLRETQY
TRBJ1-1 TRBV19 ASSIGPANTEAF
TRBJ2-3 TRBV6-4 ASSATSTDTQY
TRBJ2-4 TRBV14 ASSQDTGSSGYKNIQY
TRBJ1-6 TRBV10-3 AISESGGINSPLH
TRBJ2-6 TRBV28 ASSFGRGNSGANVLT
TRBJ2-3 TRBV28 ASSPSRGADTDTQY
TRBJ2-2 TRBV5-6 ASSSPKLNTGELF
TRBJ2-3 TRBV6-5 ASSTTRVRDTQY
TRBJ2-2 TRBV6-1 ASSGGLAGTGELF
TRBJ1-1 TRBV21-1 ASSMTGNTEAF
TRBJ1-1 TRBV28 ASTANRDTEAF
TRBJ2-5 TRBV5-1 ASSASGGSKETQY
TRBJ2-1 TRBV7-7 ASSLGTSGGNEQF
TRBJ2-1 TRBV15 ATSRVGTRAYNEQF
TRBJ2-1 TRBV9 ASSPGLAGGLNEQF
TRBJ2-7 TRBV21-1 ASSTTGTSGSYEQY
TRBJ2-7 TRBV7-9 ASSSPGVGDYEQY
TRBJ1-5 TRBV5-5 ASSLGKRQPQH
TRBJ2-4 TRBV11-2 ASSTTGIKVQY
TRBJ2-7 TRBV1 TSSPVSGSGYEQY
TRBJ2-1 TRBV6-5 ASSTRQGDYNEQF
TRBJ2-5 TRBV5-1 ASSRGAGESETQY
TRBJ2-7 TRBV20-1 SARDMTEQY
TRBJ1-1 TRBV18 ASSPNQASLAF
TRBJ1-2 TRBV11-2 ASSSLRSRDLGYT
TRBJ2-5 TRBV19 ASSIGLRTDQETQY
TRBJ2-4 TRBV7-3 ASSLFGRGKNIQY
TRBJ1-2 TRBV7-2 ASSSDRYSNYGYT
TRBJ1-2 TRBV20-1 SVPGDGYT
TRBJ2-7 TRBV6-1 ARPGPPEQY
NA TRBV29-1 SVAGALYQETQY
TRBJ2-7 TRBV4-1 ASSQAPSGGYEQY
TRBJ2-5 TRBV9 ASSAGHVQETQY